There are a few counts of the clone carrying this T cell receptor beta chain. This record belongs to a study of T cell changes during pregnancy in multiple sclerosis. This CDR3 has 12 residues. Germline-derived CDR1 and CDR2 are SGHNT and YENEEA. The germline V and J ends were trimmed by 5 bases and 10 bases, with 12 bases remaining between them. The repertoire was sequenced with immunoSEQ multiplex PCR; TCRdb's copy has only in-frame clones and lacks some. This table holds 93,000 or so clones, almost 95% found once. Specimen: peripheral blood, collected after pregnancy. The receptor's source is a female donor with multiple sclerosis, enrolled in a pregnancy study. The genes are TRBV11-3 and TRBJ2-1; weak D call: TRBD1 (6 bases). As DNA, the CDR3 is TGTGCCAGCAGCGCCGTCAGGGGCGAGCAGTTCTTC. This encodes CASSAVRGEQFF. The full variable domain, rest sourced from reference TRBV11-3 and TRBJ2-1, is EAGVVQSPRYKIIEKKQPVAFWCNPISGHNTLYWYLQNLGQGPELLIRYENEEAVDDSQLPKDRFSAERLKGVDSTLKIQPAELGDSAVYLCASSAVRGEQFFGPGTRLTVL.